The table lists the clone carrying this T cell receptor (beta chain) with a few counts. The entry originates in a study of technical replicates of blood from several donors. Measured with immunoSEQ multiplex PCR; TCRdb has only the in-frame clones, and not every one. The sample has approximately 81,000 clones; roughly 95% are singletons. This receptor was identified in a human donor in good health. The sample taken for sequencing was T cells isolated from PBMCs.

The DNA for the CDR3 is TGTGCCAGCAGCTTAGATCCCAGGGGGCACACTGAAGCTTTCTTT. It translates to CASSLDPRGHTEAFF. The chain couples TRBV11-3 to TRBJ1-1; TRBD1 aligns across 8 bases. The CDR3 loop spans 15 amino acids. The germline V gene encodes CDR1 SGHNT and CDR2 YENEEA. The V segment lost 0 bases and the J segment 3 bases; nucleotides outside the gene matches: 3.